What follows are 23 T cell receptor beta chains derived from one specimen sequenced in a study of T cell responses to AZD1222 COVID-19 vaccine. This table comes from immunoSEQ multiplex PCR, and its TCRdb copy is limited to in-frame clones, with some not included. The profile shows 150,000 or so clones, around 85% of them singletons. The sample in question was peripheral blood, obtained after recovery from COVID-19. The receptors here all came from an adult who had recovered from COVID-19.

This clone occurred once. The CDR3 is CASSLEGSYSGNTIYF. Written as DNA, the CDR3 is TGTGCCAGCAGCTTAGAAGGCAGCTACTCTGGAAACACCATATATTTT. The V call is TRBV7-2, the J call TRBJ1-3; the D is unclear. There are 16 residues in the CDR3. Per the germline V gene, CDR1 is SGHTA and CDR2 is FQGNSA. With 1 base removed from V and 0 bases from J, the gap between germline ends came to 10 bases.

The rearrangement uses TRBV13 and TRBJ1-4; maybe TRBD1 (5 bases). This CDR3 comprises 17 residues. Germline V gene data show CDR1 as PRHDT and CDR2 as FYEKMQ (reference sequence). V gave up 3 bases and J gave up 4 bases, with 18 bases separating them. Here the CDR3 reads CASSLFVGHGGNEKLFF. DNA for the CDR3: TGTGCCAGCAGCTTGTTTGTGGGGCACGGGGGTAATGAAAAACTGTTTTTT.

V gene TRBV19 combines with J gene TRBJ1-1, with 7 bases lining up with TRBD1. The CDR3 covers 14 residues. Trimming at V came to 4 bases and at J to 1 base, leaving 3 bases not matched to a gene. CDR1 and CDR2 (germline): LNHDA, SQIVND (reference sequence). The CDR3 sequence is CASSTGGKNTEAFF. In nucleotides, the CDR3 is TGTGCCAGTAGTACAGGGGGAAAGAACACTGAAGCTTTCTTT.

The chain combines TRBV7-2 with TRBJ1-5; D gene uncertain. V lost 2 bases, J lost 5 bases, and 10 bases lay in between. Germline CDR1 and CDR2: SGHTA and FQGNSA. CDR3 length: 14 residues. The CDR3 spells CASSLFSGYQPQHF. As DNA, the CDR3 is TGTGCCAGCAGCTTATTCTCGGGGTATCAGCCCCAGCATTTT.

The gene calls are TRBV7-9 and TRBJ1-1, with D perhaps TRBD1 (6 bases). Germline assignment: CDR1 SEHNR and CDR2 FQNEAQ (reference sequence). Between the trimmed V and J ends, which lost 0 bases and 1 base, there was a span of 9 bases. There are 15 residues in the CDR3. Here the CDR3 reads CASSLALGGNTEAFF. Here the CDR3 DNA reads TGTGCCAGCAGCTTAGCGTTAGGGGGGAACACTGAAGCTTTCTTT.

This clone is deemed medium-sized. The chain is built from TRBV4-2 and TRBJ2-1, with 10 bases matching TRBD2. V lost 6 bases to trimming and J lost 8 bases; unmatched junction nucleotides: 13. The CDR3 covers 16 residues. Germline CDR1 LGHNA, CDR2 YNFKEQ. The CDR3 loop is CASSSPPAGGPDEQFF. The CDR3 DNA reads TGTGCCAGCAGTTCCCCCCCAGCGGGAGGGCCGGATGAGCAGTTCTTC.

V gene TRBV6-6 combines with J gene TRBJ2-5; TRBD2 matches at 11 bases. Germline-derived CDR1 and CDR2 are MNHNY and SVGAGI (reference sequence). The CDR3 sequence is 15 residues long. The J segment lost 3 bases and the V segment lost 6 bases, leaving 6 bases of the junction unmatched. The CDR3 DNA reads TGTGCCAGCAGAGATAGCGGGAGGGCCGAAGAGACCCAGTACTTC. The encoded protein is CASRDSGRAEETQYF.

The chain recombines TRBV6-6 with TRBJ2-7, with D maybe TRBD2 (6 bases). Trimming shortened V by 0 bases and J by 2 bases, and 11 bases separated the two germline ends. CDR3 size: 15 residues. Germline CDR1 is MNHNY and CDR2 is SVGAGI (reference sequence). The CDR3 DNA is TGTGCCAGCAGTTACTCACGGACTAAAACCTACGAGCAGTACTTC. It yields the protein CASSYSRTKTYEQYF.

V and J are TRBV24-1 and TRBJ2-1; TRBD1 aligns across 8 bases. The V gene end was trimmed by 3 bases and the J gene end by 6 bases; junction bases not matched to a gene: 6. The V gene's germline CDR1 is KGHDR and CDR2 SFDVKD. The CDR3 spans 15 residues. The CDR3, as DNA: TGTGCCACCAGTGATACGGGACAGGTAGTCAATGAGCAGTTCTTC. Residues: CATSDTGQVVNEQFF.

The chain carries TRBV19 and TRBJ2-1; 9 bases match TRBD2. The CDR3 has 17 residues. Germline CDR1 reads LNHDA; CDR2 reads SQIVND (reference sequence). J gave up 10 bases and V 10 bases, and 23 bases lay outside the gene matches. CDR3: CATLPAAGGLTQFEQFF. Here the CDR3 DNA reads TGTGCCACACTACCGGCAGCGGGGGGCCTTACACAATTCGAGCAGTTCTTC. Filled out from reference TRBV19 and TRBJ2-1, the complete variable domain reads DGGITQSPKYLFRKEGQNVTLSCEQNLNHDAMYWYRQDPGQGLRLIYYSQIVNDFQKGDIAEGYSVSREKKESFPLTVTSAQKNPTAFYLCATLPAAGGLTQFEQFFGPGTRLTVL.

The chain employs TRBV27 and TRBJ2-5; 12 positions match TRBD2. With 5 bases clipped from V and 6 bases from J, the junction kept 7 bases outside the gene matches. The V gene's germline CDR1 is MNHEY and CDR2 SMNVEV (reference sequence). The CDR3 has 15 amino acids. CDR3 sequence (DNA): TGTGCCAGCAGTCCGCGACTAGCGGGAGTGAAGACCCAGTACTTC. This sequence encodes CASSPRLAGVKTQYF.

V usage is TRBV19 and J usage is TRBJ2-7, with 12 bases identical to TRBD2. CDR1 and CDR2 from the germline V gene are LNHDA and SQIVND (reference sequence). There are 14 residues in the CDR3. With 7 bases clipped from V and 5 bases from J, the junction kept 6 bases outside the gene matches. The CDR3 loop reads CASNPSGRVDEQYF. The CDR3 region has the DNA TGTGCCAGTAACCCTAGCGGGAGGGTTGACGAGCAGTACTTC.

The chain uses TRBV14 and TRBJ1-1; D is perhaps TRBD1 (6 bases). The CDR3 sequence is 13 residues long. Trimming left V 3 bases short and J 5 bases short, with 10 bases between. The V gene's germline CDR1 is SGHDN and CDR2 FVKESK. The DNA of the CDR3 is TGTGCCAGCAGCCAGAATCAGGGGACTGAAGCTTTCTTT. Translating gives CASSQNQGTEAFF.

V and J are TRBV7-2 and TRBJ2-3; tentative D call: TRBD2 (9 bases). Germline CDR1 reads SGHTA; CDR2 reads FQGNSA. There are 17 residues in the CDR3. Trimming shortened V by 6 bases and J by 6 bases, and 25 bases separated the two germline ends. The CDR3: CASRTQQGGGRADTQYF. The CDR3 nucleotides read TGTGCCAGCAGAACCCAACAGGGGGGCGGGAGGGCGGATACGCAGTATTTT.

The J gene is TRBJ2-7, the V gene TRBV11-2; no clear D. The CDR3 sequence is 13 residues long. Germline-derived CDR1 and CDR2 are SGHAT and FQNNGV. Trimming pared 0 bases from V and 3 bases from J, leaving 6 bases between. Here the CDR3 reads CASSLEMVYEQYF. The CDR3 nucleotides are TGTGCCAGCAGCTTAGAGATGGTCTACGAGCAGTACTTC.

The V gene is TRBV7-3, the J gene TRBJ1-1, with a weak D call TRBD1 (5 bases). The CDR3 extends over 13 amino acids. Germline V CDR1 and CDR2: SGHTA, FQGTGA. V was clipped by 3 bases and J by 1 base, with 6 bases between them. Here the CDR3 DNA reads TGTGCCAGCAGCTTCCAGGGGAACACTGAAGCTTTCTTT. Amino acids: CASSFQGNTEAFF.

The V and J genes are TRBV7-9 and TRBJ1-6, with D possibly TRBD1 on 5 matching bases. The CDR3 loop spans 15 amino acids. Germline loops: CDR1 SEHNR, CDR2 FQNEAQ (reference sequence). Trimming took 5 bases from V and 4 from J, leaving 12 bases between them. CDR3 sequence (DNA): TGTGCCAGCAGCCTAGGGGACCTTTATAATTCACCCCTCCACTTT. The encoded protein is CASSLGDLYNSPLHF.

The chain employs TRBV6-2 or TRBV6-3 and TRBJ2-1, with 7 bases lining up with TRBD2. Looked up from germline, CDR1 is MNHEY and CDR2 is SVGEGT. J lost 0 bases, V lost 6 bases, and 14 bases had no gene match. The CDR3 has 18 residues. The CDR3 DNA reads as TGTGCCAGCAGCCCACTATGGGCGGGGGTAAGCTCCTACAATGAGCAGTTCTTC. This gives the protein CASSPLWAGVSSYNEQFF.

This chain joins TRBV6-5 and TRBJ2-7; 8 bases map to TRBD1. This CDR3 comprises 12 residues. V was clipped by 10 bases and J by 2 bases; unmatched bases: 4. Germline V gene data show CDR1 as MNHEY and CDR2 as SVGAGI. CDR3 loop: CATRGQAYEQYF. CDR3 nucleotides: TGTGCCACCAGGGGACAGGCCTACGAGCAGTACTTC.

This sequence joins TRBV6-1 and TRBJ2-1; 9 bases line up with TRBD2. The CDR3 spans 13 residues. Germline CDR1 MNHNS, CDR2 SASEGT. The trim removed 7 bases at V and 9 bases at J, leaving 7 bases unmatched. Here the CDR3 reads CASNSLLAGEQFF. Here the CDR3 DNA reads TGTGCCAGCAATTCCCTACTAGCGGGTGAGCAGTTCTTC.

The V and J genes are TRBV23-1 and TRBJ2-7, with D hard to call. TRBV23-1 is an ORF, with its function uncertain. Trimming removed 7 bases at V and 0 bases at J, with 10 bases between. The CDR3 is 13 residues long. CDR3 sequence: CASISWRSYEQYF. CDR3 sequence (DNA): TGCGCCAGCATTTCGTGGCGCTCCTACGAGCAGTACTTC.

The CDR3 here is CASSLNSDRVYGYTF. The CDR3 DNA reads as TGCGCCAGCAGCTTGAACTCAGACAGGGTCTATGGCTACACCTTC. V is TRBV5-1 and J is TRBJ1-2; 7 bases fit TRBD1. CDR1 is SGHRS, CDR2 YFSETQ, per germline. This CDR3 region has 15 residues. V gave up 1 base and J gave up 4 bases; unmatched junction bases: 7.

The chain uses TRBV6-5 and TRBJ2-3, with D uncertain. The germline V gene encodes CDR1 MNHEY and CDR2 SVGAGI. Trimming pared 7 bases from V and 0 bases from J, leaving 5 bases between. This CDR3 comprises 12 residues. In DNA, the CDR3 is TGTGCCAGCACCCCTAGCACAGATACGCAGTATTTT. Its translation: CASTPSTDTQYF.